This record concerns one TCR beta chain sequence. The sample originates from a study of PD-1 and CTLA-4 blockade in melanoma. J gave up 3 bases and V 1 base, and 2 bases lay outside the gene matches. This CDR3 has 14 amino acids. Germline V CDR1 and CDR2: SEHNR, FQNEAQ (reference sequence). Assay: immunoSEQ multiplex PCR; the TCRdb copy retains only in-frame clones and omits some. The sample shows about 31,000 clones, less than 90% of them seen only once. This chain joins TRBV7-9 and TRBJ1-2; TRBD1 matches 7 bases. Sequences were derived from CD8+ T cells from peripheral blood, sampled from a patient given anti-PD-1 treatment. The sequence derives from a human donor with melanoma. This chain's CDR3 is CASSLGTGDYGYTF. The CDR3 DNA reads as TGTGCCAGCAGCTTAGGAACAGGGGACTATGGCTACACCTTC.